The 7 T cell receptor beta chains reported below all come from one sample, sequenced in a study of identical twins. TCRdb reprocessed the 5' RACE reads with MiXCR, giving one entry per CDR3 protein. The table has 400,000 to 500,000 distinct CDR3 sequences, around 18% seen once. The sequenced sample consisted of naive T cells sorted from blood. The receptors were sampled from a man aged 50 to 60 in good health.

This clonotype was recorded at least ten times. The rearrangement links TRBV4-3 to TRBJ2-1; the D call may be TRBD1 or TRBD2 (5 bases each). Germline-derived CDR1 and CDR2 are LGHNA and YSLEER. The V end was cut by 4 bases, the J end by 8 bases, with 18 bases between. The CDR3 sequence is 15 residues long. In DNA form, the CDR3 reads TGCGCCAGCAGCCTCAAAGACCCGGGACCCGATGAGCAGTTCTTC. It translates to CASSLKDPGPDEQFF.

This clonotype has ten or more counts. The chain is built from TRBV20-1 and TRBJ2-1; TRBD2 aligns across 10 bases. The CDR3 consists of 15 residues. The junction had 0 bases not matched to a gene; V was cut back by 1 base and J by 0 bases. CDR1 DFQATT and CDR2 SNEGSKA come from the germline V gene (reference sequence). The CDR3 sequence is CSARGTSGSYNEQFF. In DNA, the CDR3 is TGCAGTGCTAGAGGGACTAGCGGCTCCTACAATGAGCAGTTCTTC.

At least ten counts were recorded for this clonotype. The genes are TRBV29-1 and TRBJ2-3, with 7 bases fitting TRBD2. This CDR3 contains 15 residues. Germline lookup yields CDR1 SQVTM and CDR2 ANQGSEA. The V and J ends lost 7 bases and 0 bases, in that order; junction bases with no gene match: 10. DNA of the CDR3: TGCAGCGGAACCGGGGGGTTTGATAGCACAGATACGCAGTATTTT. Protein: CSGTGGFDSTDTQYF.

This chain joins TRBV11-2 and TRBJ2-1; D is unresolved. Trimming shortened V by 5 bases and J by 10 bases, and 12 bases separated the two germline ends. Germline V lookup: CDR1 SGHAT, CDR2 FQNNGV. The CDR3 length is 12 residues. CDR3 bases: TGTGCCAGCAGCCTGGTCGCTTGGGAGCAGTTCTTC. Amino acids: CASSLVAWEQFF.

The genes are TRBV10-3 and TRBJ2-3, with 14 bases matching TRBD2. J was trimmed by 0 bases and V by 2 bases; bases with no gene match: 4. The CDR3 totals 18 residues. The germline CDR1 and CDR2 sequences are ENHRY and SYGVKD. The CDR3 protein is CAISEGTSGGTSTDTQYF. The CDR3 nucleotides are TGTGCCATCAGTGAGGGGACTAGCGGGGGCACTAGCACAGATACGCAGTATTTT.

This chain uses TRBV29-1 with TRBJ2-5, with 10 nucleotides matching TRBD1. CDR3 size: 13 residues. The V gene's germline CDR1 is SQVTM and CDR2 ANQGSEA. J gave up 6 bases and V 3 bases, and 4 bases lay outside the gene matches. CDR3 DNA: TGCAGCGTTGAGCGGGACAGGGGTCAGACCCAGTACTTC. Translated: CSVERDRGQTQYF.

V usage is TRBV10-3 and J usage is TRBJ1-1, with no clear D. Trimming pared 6 bases from V and 1 base from J, leaving 6 bases between. The CDR3 totals 12 residues. Germline CDR1 and CDR2: ENHRY and SYGVKD. Written as DNA, the CDR3 is TGTGCCATCAGGGCAGGGAACACTGAAGCTTTCTTT. It specifies CAIRAGNTEAFF.